The 4 T cell receptor beta chains listed next were all sequenced from one sample in a study of T cells after yellow fever vaccination. TCRdb re-derived calls from the 5' RACE reads in MiXCR, one entry per CDR3 protein. The table includes some 670,000 distinct CDR3 sequences, 9% to 15% detected once. Specimen: PBMCs, collected on the day of the yellow fever booster vaccination. The receptors shown here come from a man younger than 45 who received the YFV17D yellow fever vaccine.

This chain links TRBV6-1 with TRBJ1-1, with D perhaps TRBD1 (5 bases). Germline CDR1 and CDR2: MNHNS and SASEGT. V lost 6 bases to trimming and J lost 3 bases, with 11 bases between them. CDR3 length: 13 amino acids. CDR3 sequence: CASSRVLDTEAFF. The CDR3 DNA is TGTGCCAGCAGCAGGGTTCTGGACACTGAAGCTTTCTTT.

This clonotype has only a few counts. The chain joins TRBV5-6 to TRBJ2-7, with D unclear. The CDR3 has 14 residues. Germline assignment: CDR1 SGHDT and CDR2 YYEEEE. Trimming cost V 4 bases and J 10 bases, with 21 bases left between them. The DNA for the CDR3 is TGTGCCAGCAGCATAGAGGCACCCACCGAAAAACAGTACTTC. As protein: CASSIEAPTEKQYF.

This clonotype was recorded many times. V and J are TRBV4-2 and TRBJ2-3, with 9 bases fitting TRBD2. CDR3 length: 16 residues. Trimming at V came to 0 bases and at J to 0 bases, leaving 1 base not matched to a gene. Germline lookup yields CDR1 LGHNA and CDR2 YNFKEQ. DNA of the CDR3: TGTGCCAGCAGCCAAGAGCTAGCGGGAAGCACAGATACGCAGTATTTT. Its protein product is CASSQELAGSTDTQYF.

This clonotype was found a few times. The chain couples TRBV4-3 to TRBJ1-4, with no clear D. Trimming removed 4 bases at V and 3 bases at J, with 15 bases between. This CDR3 contains 16 residues. Germline loops: CDR1 LGHNA, CDR2 YSLEER. The DNA of the CDR3 is TGCGCCAGCAGCCCCCTCCAACCAGGTTCTAATGAAAAACTGTTTTTT. Translated, it gives CASSPLQPGSNEKLFF.